This entry is about one T cell receptor (beta chain). Any history of autoimmune disease or systemic immunosuppression disqualified patients. This CDR3 has 15 amino acids. V lost 5 bases and J 0 bases, leaving 14 bases between the germline ends. Germline loops: CDR1 SGHNT, CDR2 YENEEA. These data originate in a study of OX40 agonist ivuxolimab in advanced cancers. Sequencing used immunoSEQ multiplex PCR; TCRdb keeps in-frame clones, though not all of them. The table has tens of thousands of clones, over 80% seen once. This TCR was sampled from an adult with an advanced solid tumor such as melanoma, head and neck, liver or kidney cancer. The gene calls are TRBV11-3 and TRBJ2-7; D may be TRBD1 (5 bases). Sample: CD4+ or CD8+ T cells sorted from blood, taken in a trial of the OX40 agonist ivuxolimab. The CDR3 sequence is CASSKTQESSYEQYF. The CDR3 nucleotides read TGTGCCAGCAGCAAAACACAGGAGAGCTCCTACGAGCAGTACTTC.